The clone carrying this T cell receptor beta chain has at least ten counts. TCRdb re-derived calls from the 5' RACE reads in MiXCR, one entry per CDR3 protein. The sample lists under 30,000 distinct CDR3 sequences; roughly 4.2% were seen once. This record belongs to a study of early T cells in non-severe SARS-CoV-2 infection. The CDR3 is 14 amino acids. Looked up from germline, CDR1 is KGHSH and CDR2 is LQKENI. V was cut by 6 bases and J by 0 bases, with 9 bases left in between. The chain carries TRBV18 and TRBJ2-4, with no clear D. This TCR was sampled from an adult who was a healthcare worker with PCR-confirmed SARS-CoV-2 infection or an uninfected control (not recorded which). The sequenced sample was whole blood. The DNA of the CDR3 is TGTGCCAGCTCTACGACCCTAGCCAAAAACATTCAGTACTTC. It yields the protein CASSTTLAKNIQYF.